This T cell receptor (beta chain) was identified during a study of tumor-infiltrating lymphocytes in oesophageal squamous cell carcinoma. TCRdb re-derived calls from the PCR reads in MiXCR, one entry per CDR3 protein. Of thousands of distinct CDR3 sequences in the sample, roughly 15% were seen once. This clonotype appeared a single time. The receptor's source is a male donor with esophageal squamous cell carcinoma. Sequenced material: esophageal tumor tissue.

Here the CDR3 DNA reads TGTGCCAGCAGCTACCGAGGGGGGAGGGGGAACACTGAAGCTTTCTTT. Translating it yields CASSYRGGRGNTEAFF. This rearrangement joins TRBV5-6 to TRBJ1-1; TRBD1 is a possible D gene (6 bases). CDR1 is SGHDT and CDR2 is YYEEEE in the germline V gene. V lost 3 bases and J lost 1, with 16 bases in between. The CDR3 sequence is 16 residues long.